The 19 T cell receptor beta chains below all came from one sample that was sequenced in a study of T cells in Graves' hyperthyroidism and ophthalmopathy. TCR beta CDR3 region amplification was performed from RNA transcripts. HTBI primers were used for first-round RT-PCR of the TCR CDR3. TCRdb redid the calling of the multiplex PCR reads with MiXCR, one entry per CDR3 protein. The sample yields hundreds of thousands of distinct CDR3 sequences, 15% to 20% seen once. Sequenced material: blood. These receptors all stem from a woman in her twenties or thirties with Graves' hyperthyroidism.

The chain joins TRBV14 to TRBJ2-1; TRBD2 aligns across 7 bases. The CDR3 is 16 residues long. Germline-derived CDR1 and CDR2 are SGHDN and FVKESK. J was trimmed by 7 bases and V by 1 base; bases with no gene match: 10. CDR3 in DNA: TGTGCCAGCAGCCAAGGGGGGGGAATCGGTTTGAATGAGCAGTTCTTC. This encodes CASSQGGGIGLNEQFF.

This clonotype came up many times. This chain links TRBV28 with TRBJ1-5; 7 positions agree with TRBD1. Germline trimming cut 2 bases from V and 6 bases from J; bases unmatched to any gene: 7. There are 15 residues in the CDR3. Germline V CDR1 and CDR2: MDHEN, SYDVKM. The CDR3 loop is CASSLPPGGGQPQHF. The CDR3 DNA follows: TGTGCCAGCAGTTTACCCCCAGGGGGTGGTCAGCCCCAGCATTTT.

The chain recombines TRBV15 with TRBJ2-7; either TRBD1 or TRBD2 may supply D (5 bases each). V dropped 0 bases and J dropped 2 bases, with 8 bases sitting between them. CDR1 LNHNV and CDR2 YYDKDF come from the germline V gene (reference sequence). The CDR3 extends over 14 amino acids. CDR3 sequence (DNA): TGTGCCACCAGCAGAGAGTGGGGGACCTACGAGCAGTACTTC. Translated, it gives CATSREWGTYEQYF.

In regard to this clonotype: One base away lies a much larger clone, so this may be a sequencing read error. This sequence joins TRBV20-1 and TRBJ2-7; D assignment may be TRBD1 or TRBD2 (5 bases each). This CDR3 comprises 14 residues. V was clipped by 4 bases and J by 5 bases, with 18 bases between them. Per germline, CDR1 DFQATT and CDR2 SNEGSKA (reference sequence). CDR3 in DNA: TGCAGTGCTAACTCCGGGGACGGGACCCACGAGCAGTACTTC. Translation gives CSANSGDGTHEQYF.

This clonotype occurred many times. The chain joins TRBV27 to TRBJ2-7, with D tentatively TRBD1 (6 bases). V lost 2 bases and J 2 bases, leaving 13 bases between the germline ends. Germline CDR1 and CDR2: MNHEY and SMNVEV (reference sequence). The CDR3 loop spans 15 amino acids. Written as DNA, the CDR3 is TGTGCCAGCAGTTTAACGGCCAGGGGTACCTACGAGCAGTACTTC. It specifies CASSLTARGTYEQYF.

As to this clonotype: Possible read error: a much larger clone is one base away. V usage is TRBV11-2 and J usage is TRBJ2-5; 8 bases fit TRBD2. V dropped 4 bases and J dropped 5; count of bases not matched to a gene: 12. The CDR3 is made up of 16 amino acids. Germline V gene sequence: CDR1 SGHAT, CDR2 FQNNGV. CDR3 coding DNA: TGTGCCAGCAGCTCCCTTACGGGAGGGGAGCTGGAGACCCAGTACTTC. This codes for CASSSLTGGELETQYF.

This clonotype was seen many times. The J gene is TRBJ2-2, the V gene TRBV20-1; 8 bases align to TRBD2. Germline V lookup: CDR1 DFQATT, CDR2 SNEGSKA (reference sequence). V trimming: 7 bases; J trimming: 3 bases; junction bases outside the gene matches: 7. The CDR3 spans 14 residues. The CDR3 protein is CSVKRELHTGELFF. The CDR3, as DNA: TGCAGTGTCAAGCGGGAGCTGCACACCGGGGAGCTGTTTTTT.

This clonotype came up many times. This chain uses TRBV18 with TRBJ2-7; TRBD2 is a possible D gene (7 bases). This CDR3 spans 13 amino acids. The V end lost 3 bases, the J end lost 5 bases, and 11 bases lay between the germline ends. Germline CDR1 is KGHSH and CDR2 is LQKENI. CDR3 region: CASSPGAGDEQYF. The CDR3, as DNA: TGTGCCAGCTCACCGGGGGCGGGAGACGAGCAGTACTTC.

This chain connects TRBV7-9 to TRBJ2-7, with 10 nucleotides matching TRBD1. CDR1 and CDR2 (germline): SEHNR, FQNEAQ (reference sequence). CDR3 size: 16 residues. Unmatched junction bases numbered 10, after V lost 3 bases and J lost 5 bases. The CDR3 region has the DNA TGTGCCAGCAGCTTGGGGACAGGGGCCCTCCTGGACGAGCAGTACTTC. It encodes CASSLGTGALLDEQYF.

This clonotype was seen a few times. This chain joins TRBV7-9 and TRBJ1-4; D unclear. Trimming took off 4 bases at V and 7 bases at J, with 19 bases between the two ends. The CDR3 length is 16 residues. Germline V gene lookup returns CDR1 SEHNR and CDR2 FQNEAQ (reference sequence). CDR3 in DNA: TGTGCCAGCAGCTCTACTCGCGAGGATCGGGGTGAAAAACTGTTTTTT. Protein: CASSSTREDRGEKLFF.

This clonotype came up many times. The J gene is TRBJ2-1, the V gene TRBV28, with TRBD2 matching over 7 bases. CDR3 length equals 15 residues. V shed 3 bases, J shed 3 bases, and the junction held 5 bases outside the gene matches. Per the germline V gene, CDR1 is MDHEN and CDR2 is SYDVKM. CDR3 amino acids: CASSLRGSYYNEQFF. The DNA for the CDR3 is TGTGCCAGCAGTTTGCGCGGGAGTTACTACAATGAGCAGTTCTTC.

The J gene is TRBJ2-3, the V gene TRBV10-3; maybe TRBD2 (5 bases). V was clipped by 2 bases and J by 7 bases, with 10 bases between them. This CDR3 spans 13 amino acids. Germline values: CDR1 ENHRY, CDR2 SYGVKD. CDR3 residues: CAISEGDGNTQYF. The DNA of the CDR3 is TGTGCCATCAGTGAGGGAGACGGGAATACGCAGTATTTT.

This clonotype was picked up a small number of times. This chain connects TRBV7-3 to TRBJ2-2; D remains ambiguous. Germline CDR1 reads SGHTA; CDR2 reads FQGTGA. The CDR3 spans 14 residues. Trimming left V 4 bases short and J 6 bases short, with 12 bases between. The CDR3 bases are TGTGCCAGCAGCTCGGGCCTCGAGTCCGGGGAGCTGTTTTTT. This codes for CASSSGLESGELFF.

The sample holds many counts of this clonotype. This chain connects TRBV7-3 to TRBJ2-2, with D perhaps given as TRBD1 or TRBD2 (5 bases each). This CDR3 is 14 amino acids long. Trimming stripped 5 bases from V and 3 bases from J, with 10 bases between. Per the germline V gene, CDR1 is SGHTA and CDR2 is FQGTGA. Written as DNA, the CDR3 is TGTGCCAGCAGCCCAGGGACCTACACCGGGGAGCTGTTTTTT. Translated, it gives CASSPGTYTGELFF.

This clonotype was counted a few times. The chain has TRBV7-9 and TRBJ2-2; 8 bases line up with TRBD1. V gave up 4 bases and J gave up 5 bases; unmatched junction bases: 6. CDR3 size: 15 residues. Germline CDR1 SEHNR, CDR2 FQNEAQ (reference sequence). This chain's CDR3 is CASSSITGGTGELFF. As DNA, the CDR3 is TGTGCCAGCAGCTCCATCACAGGGGGAACCGGGGAGCTGTTTTTT.

On this clonotype: An end of the junction does not agree with germline; a read error may underlie this. The chain joins TRBV20-1 to TRBJ2-7, with 7 bases identical to TRBD2. This CDR3 region has 15 residues. Germline V gives CDR1 DFQATT, CDR2 SNEGSKA (reference sequence). CDR3 bases: TGCAGTGCCCTTGGGGGGGGGGAGGTCCCCTATGAGCAGTACTTC. This translates into CSALGGGEVPYEQYF.

This clonotype was recorded many times. This rearrangement joins TRBV5-1 to TRBJ2-3, with D hard to call. The CDR3 totals 14 residues. V was cut by 1 base and J by 6 bases, with 12 bases left in between. Germline V CDR1 and CDR2: SGHRS, YFSETQ. CDR3 DNA sequence: TGCGCCAGCAGCTTGAAGATCGGCTCCGATACGCAGTATTTT. Translated, it gives CASSLKIGSDTQYF.

The chain joins TRBV15 to TRBJ2-7; D may be TRBD1 or TRBD2 (6 bases each). Trimming removed 0 bases at V and 0 bases at J, with 12 bases between. Germline V gene data show CDR1 as LNHNV and CDR2 as YYDKDF (reference sequence). CDR3 length: 16 residues. CDR3 bases: TGTGCCACCAGCAGAGATAGGGGGGAAAGCTCCTACGAGCAGTACTTC. This translates into CATSRDRGESSYEQYF.

There are a few counts of this clonotype. V and J are TRBV15 and TRBJ2-5, with 14 bases lining up with TRBD2. Germline lookup yields CDR1 LNHNV and CDR2 YYDKDF (reference sequence). The ends lost 9 bases at V and 4 bases at J; junction bases unmatched: 4. The CDR3 is 14 residues long. The CDR3 nucleotides are TGTGCCACGCGGACTAGCGGGAGGAGAGAGACCCAGTACTTC. Its translation: CATRTSGRRETQYF. Full variable domain (remainder filled in from reference TRBV15 and TRBJ2-5): DAMVIQNPRYQVTQFGKPVTLSCSQTLNHNVMYWYQQKSSQAPKLLFHYYDKDFNNEADTPDNFQSRRPNTSFCFLDIRSPGLGDTAMYLCATRTSGRRETQYFGPGTRLLVL.